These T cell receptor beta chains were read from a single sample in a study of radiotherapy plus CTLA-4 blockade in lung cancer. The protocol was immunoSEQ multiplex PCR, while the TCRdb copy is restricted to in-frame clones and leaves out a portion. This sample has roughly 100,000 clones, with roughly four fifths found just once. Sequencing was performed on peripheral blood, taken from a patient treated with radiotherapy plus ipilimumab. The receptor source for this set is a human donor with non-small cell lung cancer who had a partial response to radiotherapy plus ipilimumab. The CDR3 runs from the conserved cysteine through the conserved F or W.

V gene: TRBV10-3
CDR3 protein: CAITRTPQETQYF

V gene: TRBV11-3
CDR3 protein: CASSQLDRDTGELFF

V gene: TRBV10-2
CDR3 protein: CASSDGRNTEAFF

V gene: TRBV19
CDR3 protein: CASSMGTGEGYGYTF

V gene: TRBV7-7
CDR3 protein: CASSLDRRDTQYF

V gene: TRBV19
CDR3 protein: CASSIERTGYTGELFF

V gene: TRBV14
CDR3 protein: CASSQDSPPLGYTF

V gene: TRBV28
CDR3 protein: CASTSPSSRSTEAFF

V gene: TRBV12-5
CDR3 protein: CASGPGTTRFNEQFF

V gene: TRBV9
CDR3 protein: CASSGGLAATSTDTQYF

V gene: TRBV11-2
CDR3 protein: CASSPVGGGQKTQYF

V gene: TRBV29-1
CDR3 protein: CSVVFERGSTDTQYF

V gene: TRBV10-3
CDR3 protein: CAISRTSGPNEQFF

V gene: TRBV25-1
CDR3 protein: CASSGLAEGVPQETQYF

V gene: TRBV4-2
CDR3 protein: CASSRGSGTVFEAFF

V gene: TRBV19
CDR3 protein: CASSIWRSEGVGLFF

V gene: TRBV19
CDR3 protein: CPHGTGRMDNEQFF

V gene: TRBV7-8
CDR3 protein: CASSSTGWATDTQYF

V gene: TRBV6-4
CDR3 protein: CASTSEAMRRAIYF

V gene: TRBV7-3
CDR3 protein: CASSLIGTGANGELFF

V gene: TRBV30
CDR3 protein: CAWSVRGYEQYF

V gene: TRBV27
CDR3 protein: CASSFNGRRTDTQYF

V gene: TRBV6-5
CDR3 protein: CASSYPGTDTQYF

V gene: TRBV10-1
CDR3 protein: CASSAGTGVETQYF

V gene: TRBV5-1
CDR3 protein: CASSLALSGTDTQYF

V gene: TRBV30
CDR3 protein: CAWSVDRPEAFF

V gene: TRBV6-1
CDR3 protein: CASRGNPQGRAFF

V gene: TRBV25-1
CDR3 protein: CASSPGQHNYEQYF

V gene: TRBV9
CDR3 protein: CASSVAGQQETQYF

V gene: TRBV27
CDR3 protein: CASSPDRASNQPQHF

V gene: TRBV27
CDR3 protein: CASSPRDRYTSTDTQYF

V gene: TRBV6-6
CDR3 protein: CASSSYPGYNEQFF

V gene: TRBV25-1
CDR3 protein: CASSSQGQGIFYEQYF

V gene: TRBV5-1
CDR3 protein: CASSLRGTGGNEQFF

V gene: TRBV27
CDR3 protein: CASSKTSWQYF

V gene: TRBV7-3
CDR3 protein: CASSRELQETQYF

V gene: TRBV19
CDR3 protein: CASSTTGTRVAFF

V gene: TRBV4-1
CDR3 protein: CASSQEGDGLGGTNEKLFF

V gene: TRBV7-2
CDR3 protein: CASSLPTGTSGSSYNEQFF

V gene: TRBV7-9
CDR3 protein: CASSLVIGSNYGYTF

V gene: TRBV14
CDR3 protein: CASFPTPTKLDTQYF

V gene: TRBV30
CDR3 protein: CAWSVEGRQKAQYF

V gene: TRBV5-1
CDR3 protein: CASSLGEGSFHEKLFF

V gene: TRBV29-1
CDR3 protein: CSVEDWDRAFSGNTIYF

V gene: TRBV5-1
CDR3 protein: CASSSGLAGGTGELFF

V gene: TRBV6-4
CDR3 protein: CASRGGEQYF

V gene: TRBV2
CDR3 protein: CASSTGLAGGIAKNIQYF

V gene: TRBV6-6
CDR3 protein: CASSYSGGIEKLFF

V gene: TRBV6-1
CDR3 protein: CASSVGTGEAFF

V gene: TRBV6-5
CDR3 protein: CAIGTDNTGELFF

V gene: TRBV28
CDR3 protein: CASSWGDRGTNEKLFF

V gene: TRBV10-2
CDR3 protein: CASSKTGGYEQYF

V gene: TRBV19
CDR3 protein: CASMDRAHSNQPQHF

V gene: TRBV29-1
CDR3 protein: CSGGRETQYF

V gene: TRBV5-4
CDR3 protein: CASSQAEGQVNQPQHF

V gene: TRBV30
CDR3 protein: CAWVRDRGQWETQYF

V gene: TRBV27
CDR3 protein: CASRKSSGNTIYF

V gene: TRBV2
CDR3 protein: CASSIDWTGRVDGYTF